The source of this TCR beta chain is a study of T cells in Graves' hyperthyroidism and ophthalmopathy. The table lists this clonotype with a few counts. The CDR3 totals 16 residues. The V gene's germline CDR1 is MNHEY and CDR2 SVGAGI. V was cut by 6 bases and J by 2 bases, with 16 bases left in between. TCR beta CDR3 regions were amplified from RNA. The TCR CDR3 was amplified in a first-round RT-PCR using the HTBI primer set. TCRdb re-called the multiplex PCR reads through MiXCR, storing one row per CDR3 protein. The data contain 500,000 to 650,000 distinct CDR3 sequences, about 14% of them singletons.

Material: blood. The chain recombines TRBV6-5 with TRBJ2-2; D could derive from TRBD1 or TRBD2 (5 bases each). This TCR was sampled from a woman in her fifties or sixties with Graves' ophthalmopathy. CDR3 loop: CASRFLPGRNTGELFF. In nucleotides, the CDR3 is TGTGCCAGCAGATTCCTTCCGGGACGCAACACCGGGGAGCTGTTTTTT.